This TCR beta chain was retrieved from a study of T cells in Graves' hyperthyroidism and ophthalmopathy. General observations from the study: A model using 13 V-J features told ophthalmopathy apart from stable hyperthyroidism.

Patients affected by ophthalmopathy presented a Clinical Activity Score of at least 3, a NOSPECS grade of at least 4, and disease duration below 3 months. Lactation, pregnancy, other autoimmune disease or uncontrolled infection led to exclusion of patients. Amplified TCR beta CDR3 regions came from RNA transcripts. When the TCR CDR3 underwent first-round RT-PCR, the HTBI primer set was used. TCRdb used MiXCR to reprocess the multiplex PCR reads, holding one entry per CDR3 protein. The sample yields hundreds of thousands of distinct CDR3 sequences, under 15% seen once. Comment on this clonotype: What it recognizes is unknown.

Sequencing was carried out using blood. The origin of this receptor is a woman in her forties with Graves' ophthalmopathy.

In DNA form, the CDR3 reads TGTGCCAGCAGTTTCCGGGGCTCGGCTAGGGGACAGGGCAACTACGAGCAGTACTTC. Translating it yields CASSFRGSARGQGNYEQYF. The V call is TRBV12-3 or TRBV12-4, the J call TRBJ2-7; 9 nucleotides agree with TRBD1. V lost 3 bases to trimming and J lost 3 bases; unmatched junction nucleotides: 18. The CDR3 loop spans 19 amino acids.